The T cell receptor (beta chain) described here comes from a study of blood T cell repertoires in COVID-19. The wider study: COVID-19 samples, acute and convalescent, were from the United States, Italy and Spain. In each case, the material was cDNA or gDNA derived from T cells, B-cell-depleted T cells, or PBMCs.

Produced via immunoSEQ multiplex PCR; TCRdb's table is partial and in-frame only. The sample consists of 150,000 or so clones, approximately 78% of them appearing once. Sequencing was carried out using peripheral blood. The TCR sequence derives from a human donor with acute or convalescent COVID-19. The donor label of this sample is uncertain.

CDR3 amino acids: CASSRGGSNTEAFF. Here the CDR3 DNA reads TGTGCCAGCAGCCGGGGAGGGAGTAACACTGAAGCTTTCTTT. The V call is TRBV7-2, the J call TRBJ1-1; D is unresolved. This CDR3 spans 14 amino acids. V was cut by 5 bases and J by 2 bases, with 12 bases left in between. Per germline, CDR1 SGHTA and CDR2 FQGNSA.